The 32 T cell receptor beta chains reported below all come from one sample, sequenced in a study of T cells in localized non-small cell lung cancer. Sequencing used immunoSEQ multiplex PCR; TCRdb keeps in-frame clones, though not all of them. The table records 35,000 to 45,000 clones, approximately 80% of them present only once. The sample was peripheral blood mononuclear cells, taken before any cancer treatment. The receptors were sampled from a male donor at least 60 years old with stage II lung adenocarcinoma.

This chain connects TRBV2 to TRBJ2-3, with TRBD2 matching over 10 bases. Per germline, CDR1 SNHLY and CDR2 FYNNEI. The J segment lost 11 bases and the V segment lost 1 base, leaving 6 bases of the junction unmatched. CDR3 length: 14 amino acids. CDR3 loop: CASSEVLAGVRQYF. The CDR3 nucleotides read TGTGCCAGCAGTGAAGTGCTAGCGGGAGTCAGGCAGTATTTT.

The J gene is TRBJ2-1, the V gene TRBV7-9; 11 bases map to TRBD2. This CDR3 comprises 12 residues. V shed 5 bases and J 16 bases; nucleotides not matched to a gene: 7. Germline loops: CDR1 SEHNR, CDR2 FQNEAQ (reference sequence). Here the CDR3 DNA reads TGTGCCAGCAGCCTGGCGACTAGCGGGAACTTCTTC. It encodes CASSLATSGNFF. Looking up the rest from reference TRBV7-9 and TRBJ2-1 gives the full variable domain: DTGVSQNPRHKITKRGQNVTFRCDPISEHNRLYWYRQTLGQGPEFLTYFQNEAQLEKSRLLSDRFSAERPKGSFSTLEIQRTEQGDSAMYLCASSLATSGNFFGPGTRLTVL.

The chain has TRBV19 and TRBJ1-2; no definite D call. The CDR3 is 10 amino acids. The V end was cut by 4 bases, the J end by 6 bases, with 3 bases between. Germline CDR1 and CDR2: LNHDA and SQIVND (reference sequence). CDR3 amino acids: CASSRNGYTF. The DNA of the CDR3 is TGTGCCAGTAGTAGAAATGGCTACACCTTC.

The chain carries TRBV7-2 and TRBJ2-7, with D possibly matching TRBD2 (5 bases). CDR1 SGHTA and CDR2 FQGNSA come from the germline V gene. This CDR3 region has 13 residues. The ends were cut back, 3 bases at V and 3 bases at J, with 9 bases in the middle. CDR3 coding DNA: TGTGCCAGCAGCTTGAGTCGGGACTACGAGCAGTACTTC. Its protein is CASSLSRDYEQYF.

J is TRBJ2-7 and V is TRBV10-3, with D maybe TRBD2 (5 bases). This CDR3 has 12 amino acids. V was shortened by 10 bases and J by 2 bases, with 12 bases between the two germline ends. Looked up from germline, CDR1 is ENHRY and CDR2 is SYGVKD. Here the CDR3 DNA reads TGTGCCACCACTGACGGGACCTACGAGCAGTACTTC. Translating gives CATTDGTYEQYF.

This rearrangement joins TRBV7-2 to TRBJ1-3; the D is unclear. Germline CDR1 and CDR2: SGHTA and FQGNSA. V lost 6 bases and J lost 0, with 6 bases in between. The CDR3 has 13 residues. CDR3 nucleotides: TGTGCCAGCAGTATGAGCTCTGGAAACACCATATATTTT. This gives the protein CASSMSSGNTIYF.

The rearrangement links TRBV6-1 to TRBJ2-1; 7 nucleotides align to TRBD2. V shed 2 bases, J shed 2 bases, and the junction held 6 bases outside the gene matches. This CDR3 has 16 residues. Germline V gives CDR1 MNHNS, CDR2 SASEGT. CDR3 nucleotides: TGTGCCAGCAGTGAATTCGGCGGGAGTGCCTACAATGAGCAGTTCTTC. Its translation is CASSEFGGSAYNEQFF.

The chain has TRBV4-1 and TRBJ1-2; unclear D gene. Trimming took off 3 bases at V and 1 base at J, with 18 bases between the two ends. Germline V CDR1 and CDR2: MGHRA, YSYEKL. The length of the CDR3 is 17 residues. CDR3 loop: CASSQHTSAAINYGYTF. Here the CDR3 DNA reads TGCGCCAGCAGCCAGCACACGTCGGCGGCTATTAACTATGGCTACACCTTC.

The chain joins TRBV7-3 to TRBJ2-2; D is perhaps TRBD1 (6 bases). The CDR3 runs to 15 residues. The V and J ends lost 3 bases and 10 bases respectively, with 18 bases between them. Germline V gene lookup returns CDR1 SGHTA and CDR2 FQGTGA. The DNA of the CDR3 is TGTGCCAGCAGCTTCCCCCCTGCAGGGGTGGCGGAGCTGTTTTTT. Translation gives CASSFPPAGVAELFF.

CDR3 sequence (DNA): TGTGCCAGCACCTATGACACGGTGACCTACGAGCAGTACTTC. Encoded protein: CASTYDTVTYEQYF. J is TRBJ2-7 and V is TRBV6-1; D is unresolved. The CDR3 is made up of 14 amino acids. Germline CDR1 is MNHNS and CDR2 is SASEGT. V shed 7 bases and J shed 2 bases, with 15 bases lying between them.

The V gene is TRBV6-6, the J gene TRBJ2-7; possible D gene TRBD2, 5 bases. There are 14 residues in the CDR3. From germline, CDR1 is MNHNY and CDR2 SVGAGI (reference sequence). V lost 5 bases, J lost 3 bases, and 14 bases lay in between. CDR3 sequence: CASSTRLASYEQYF. Written as DNA, the CDR3 is TGTGCCAGCAGTACCCGGCTAGCCAGCTACGAGCAGTACTTC.

This rearrangement joins TRBV5-6 to TRBJ2-7; D possibly uses TRBD1 or TRBD2 (5 bases each). Germline V lookup: CDR1 SGHDT, CDR2 YYEEEE. V lost 6 bases, J lost 7 bases, and 23 bases lay in between. The CDR3 runs to 15 residues. The CDR3 bases are TGTGCCAGCAACGAAGAGGGACGAGGGGTTCGGGAGCAGTACTTC. It yields the protein CASNEEGRGVREQYF.

The V gene is TRBV10-2, the J gene TRBJ2-1; no clear D gene. V shed 6 bases and J shed 6 bases, with 9 bases lying between them. The CDR3 is made up of 12 amino acids. The germline V gene has CDR1 WSHSY and CDR2 SAAADI. CDR3 residues: CASRGHANEQFF. The CDR3 nucleotides read TGCGCCAGCAGGGGCCATGCCAATGAGCAGTTCTTC.

This clone was counted only a few times. V is TRBV7-2 and J is TRBJ1-1; 8 nucleotides align to TRBD1. The J segment lost 6 bases and the V segment lost 4 bases, leaving 10 bases of the junction unmatched. CDR3 length: 15 residues. Germline V gene data show CDR1 as SGHTA and CDR2 as FQGNSA. CDR3 protein: CASSSLRQGLSEAFF. The CDR3 DNA is TGTGCCAGCAGCTCGCTCCGACAGGGGCTTTCTGAAGCTTTCTTT. The full variable domain, with the rest looked up from reference TRBV7-2 and TRBJ1-1, is GAGVSQSPSNKVTEKGKDVELRCDPISGHTALYWYRQSLGQGLEFLIYFQGNSAPDKSGLPSDRFSAERTGGSVSTLTIQRTQQEDSAVYLCASSSLRQGLSEAFFGQGTRLTVV.

This clone was seen only a few times. The J gene is TRBJ2-2, the V gene TRBV5-4; TRBD2 aligns across 7 bases. V trimming: 4 bases; J trimming: 7 bases; junction bases outside the gene matches: 13. The CDR3 sequence is 16 residues long. Per the germline V gene, CDR1 is SGHNT and CDR2 is YYREEE (reference sequence). The CDR3 region is CASSPVQRESGGELFF. As DNA, the CDR3 is TGTGCCAGCAGCCCGGTTCAGCGGGAAAGCGGCGGGGAGCTGTTTTTT.

This clone was observed a handful of times. The genes are TRBV4-2 and TRBJ2-5; D is unresolved. Germline V lookup: CDR1 LGHNA, CDR2 YNFKEQ. The CDR3 consists of 17 residues. Trimming stripped 4 bases from V and 4 bases from J, with 22 bases between. CDR3 residues: CASSPILRLGIRETQYF. The DNA of the CDR3 is TGTGCCAGCAGCCCTATCCTACGCCTGGGGATTAGAGAGACCCAGTACTTC.

The rearrangement links TRBV2 to TRBJ2-7; TRBD1 aligns across 10 bases. CDR3 length: 12 residues. The ends lost 4 bases at V and 9 bases at J; junction bases unmatched: 3. The germline V gene has CDR1 SNHLY and CDR2 FYNNEI. CDR3 loop: CASSVGTGVQYF. The CDR3 DNA sequence: TGTGCCAGCAGTGTAGGGACAGGGGTGCAGTACTTC.

CDR3: CASGQGAAGANVLTF. The CDR3 DNA reads as TGCGCCAGCGGACAGGGGGCCGCTGGGGCCAACGTCCTGACTTTC. The chain is built from TRBV5-1 and TRBJ2-6, with 11 bases aligning to TRBD1. CDR3 length equals 15 residues. Trimming removed 7 bases from V and 2 bases from J; junction bases left unmatched: 2. Germline V gene data show CDR1 as SGHRS and CDR2 as YFSETQ.

This clone was found a few times. The J gene is TRBJ1-3, the V gene TRBV30; D uncertain. The CDR3 contains 12 residues. Trimming shortened V by 0 bases and J by 8 bases, and 8 bases separated the two germline ends. Per the germline V gene, CDR1 is GTSNPN and CDR2 is SVGIG (reference sequence). This chain's CDR3 is CAWSVREDTIYF. The CDR3 coding sequence is TGTGCCTGGAGTGTAAGGGAAGACACCATATATTTT.

The chain has TRBV20-1 and TRBJ2-1; D ambiguous. CDR1 and CDR2 (germline): DFQATT, SNEGSKA (reference sequence). This CDR3 has 11 amino acids. The germline V and J ends were trimmed by 6 bases and 12 bases, with 15 bases remaining between them. As DNA, the CDR3 is TGCAGTGCCAGGCCACTCGGGTCGCAGTTCTTC. Amino acids: CSARPLGSQFF.

J is TRBJ2-3 and V is TRBV4-1; 10 nucleotides align to TRBD2. Germline-derived CDR1 and CDR2 are MGHRA and YSYEKL. Trimming at V came to 5 bases and at J to 9 bases, leaving 11 bases not matched to a gene. This CDR3 has 15 amino acids. The CDR3 DNA is TGCGCCAGCAGCGCTAGCGGGAGCCCTCGGGTGACGCAGTATTTT. It codes for CASSASGSPRVTQYF.

The rearrangement uses TRBV19 and TRBJ2-7, with 7 bases identical to TRBD2. V shed 2 bases and J 1 base; nucleotides not matched to a gene: 11. The germline CDR1 and CDR2 sequences are LNHDA and SQIVND (reference sequence). The length of the CDR3 is 17 residues. CDR3 amino acids: CASSISGRADASYEQYF. CDR3 DNA: TGTGCCAGTAGTATAAGTGGGAGGGCAGACGCGTCCTACGAGCAGTACTTC.

The CDR3, as DNA: TGTGCCAGCAGCTGGGGGTTTGACTATGGCTACACCTTC. It encodes CASSWGFDYGYTF. V is TRBV5-4 and J is TRBJ1-2; tentative D call: TRBD1 (5 bases). Germline values: CDR1 SGHNT, CDR2 YYREEE (reference sequence). V shed 3 bases and J shed 3 bases, with 9 bases lying between them. The CDR3 covers 13 residues.

The table lists this clone with a few counts. The chain has TRBV19 and TRBJ1-4; TRBD1 matches 7 bases. This CDR3 region has 14 residues. Per the germline V gene, CDR1 is LNHDA and CDR2 is SQIVND (reference sequence). Trimming took 7 bases from V and 0 from J; bases not matched to a gene: 2. This chain's CDR3 is CASIDRATNEKLFF. For the CDR3, the DNA is TGTGCCAGTATCGACAGGGCAACTAATGAAAAACTGTTTTTT.

There are a few counts of this clone. This chain links TRBV30 with TRBJ1-1; maybe TRBD1 (5 bases). Germline loops: CDR1 GTSNPN, CDR2 SVGIG (reference sequence). This CDR3 has 15 amino acids. Between the trimmed V and J ends, which lost 6 bases and 0 bases, there was a span of 17 bases. In DNA, the CDR3 is TGTGCCTGCCGACAGAGAGTGATCATGAACACTGAAGCTTTCTTT. Translating gives CACRQRVIMNTEAFF.

The chain combines TRBV5-4 with TRBJ2-1; TRBD1 aligns across 7 bases. CDR3 length equals 15 residues. From germline, CDR1 is SGHNT and CDR2 YYREEE (reference sequence). Germline trimming cut 5 bases from V and 0 bases from J; bases unmatched to any gene: 5. The CDR3, as DNA: TGTGCCAGCAGATGGGACAGTAGCTCCTACAATGAGCAGTTCTTC. This sequence encodes CASRWDSSSYNEQFF.

The V gene is TRBV18, the J gene TRBJ1-1, with D unclear. V lost 3 bases to trimming and J lost 1 base, with 12 bases between them. Looked up from germline, CDR1 is KGHSH and CDR2 is LQKENI. The CDR3 contains 15 residues. In nucleotides, the CDR3 is TGTGCCAGCTCACCGGGTGCGGGCGCGAACACTGAAGCTTTCTTT. It encodes CASSPGAGANTEAFF.

This clone was seen a handful of times. This chain links TRBV28 with TRBJ2-1, with no clear D. The CDR3 is 11 residues long. The germline V gene encodes CDR1 MDHEN and CDR2 SYDVKM. V lost 6 bases to trimming and J lost 9 bases, with 9 bases between them. DNA of the CDR3: TGTGCCAGCAGCCTTTGGAGTGAGCAGTTCTTC. Translated, it gives CASSLWSEQFF.

The J gene is TRBJ1-3, the V gene TRBV4-2, with 9 bases matching TRBD1. CDR3 length: 17 residues. Unmatched junction bases numbered 11, after V lost 1 base and J lost 7 bases. From germline, CDR1 is LGHNA and CDR2 YNFKEQ. The CDR3 bases are TGTGCCAGCAGCCAAGGGGACGGGACAGGGATTTGGAACACCATATATTTT. Protein sequence: CASSQGDGTGIWNTIYF.

The sample holds one count of this clone. J is TRBJ1-2 and V is TRBV7-2; D is ambiguous. The V gene's germline CDR1 is SGHTA and CDR2 FQGNSA. The CDR3 spans 14 residues. V was clipped by 1 base and J by 8 bases, with 14 bases between them. The CDR3 DNA sequence: TGTGCCAGCAGCTTAGATCGTGTGGTAGAGGGCTACACCTTC. Protein product: CASSLDRVVEGYTF.

The rearrangement links TRBV30 to TRBJ2-7; 9 bases are a match to TRBD1. Losses at the gene ends were 0 bases for V and 5 bases for J; bases not matched to a gene: 14. There are 17 residues in the CDR3. Germline CDR1 GTSNPN, CDR2 SVGIG (reference sequence). The CDR3 reads CAWSVSGSGTGFNEQYF. In DNA, the CDR3 is TGTGCCTGGAGTGTATCGGGGTCCGGGACAGGGTTTAACGAGCAGTACTTC.

The rearrangement uses TRBV30 and TRBJ2-7, with 7 bases aligning to TRBD2. Unmatched junction bases numbered 10, after V lost 6 bases and J lost 2 bases. This CDR3 contains 14 residues. Per germline, CDR1 GTSNPN and CDR2 SVGIG (reference sequence). The CDR3 nucleotides read TGTGCCTGCCTAGCGGAGGGGAGCCCCTACGAGCAGTACTTC. This gives the protein CACLAEGSPYEQYF. Complete variable domain (other parts from reference TRBV30 and TRBJ2-7): SQTIHQWPATLVQPVGSPLSLECTVEGTSNPNLYWYRQAAGRGLQLLFYSVGIGQISSEVPQNLSASRPQDRQFILSSKKLLLSDSGFYLCACLAEGSPYEQYFGPGTRLTVT.